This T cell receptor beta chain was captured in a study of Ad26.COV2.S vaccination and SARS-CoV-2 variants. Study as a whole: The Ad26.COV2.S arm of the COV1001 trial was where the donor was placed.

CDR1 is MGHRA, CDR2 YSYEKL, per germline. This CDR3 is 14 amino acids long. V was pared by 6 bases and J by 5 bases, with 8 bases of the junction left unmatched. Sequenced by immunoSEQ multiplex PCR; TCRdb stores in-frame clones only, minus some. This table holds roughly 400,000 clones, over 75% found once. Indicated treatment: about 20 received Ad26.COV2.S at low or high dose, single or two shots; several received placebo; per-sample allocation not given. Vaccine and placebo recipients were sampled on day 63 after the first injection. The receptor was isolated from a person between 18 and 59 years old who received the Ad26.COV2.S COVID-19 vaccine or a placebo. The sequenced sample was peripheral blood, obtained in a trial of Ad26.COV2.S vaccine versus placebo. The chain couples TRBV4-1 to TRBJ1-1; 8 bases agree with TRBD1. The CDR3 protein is CASSHTGGRTEAFF. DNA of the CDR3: TGCGCCAGCAGTCATACAGGGGGACGGACTGAAGCTTTCTTT.